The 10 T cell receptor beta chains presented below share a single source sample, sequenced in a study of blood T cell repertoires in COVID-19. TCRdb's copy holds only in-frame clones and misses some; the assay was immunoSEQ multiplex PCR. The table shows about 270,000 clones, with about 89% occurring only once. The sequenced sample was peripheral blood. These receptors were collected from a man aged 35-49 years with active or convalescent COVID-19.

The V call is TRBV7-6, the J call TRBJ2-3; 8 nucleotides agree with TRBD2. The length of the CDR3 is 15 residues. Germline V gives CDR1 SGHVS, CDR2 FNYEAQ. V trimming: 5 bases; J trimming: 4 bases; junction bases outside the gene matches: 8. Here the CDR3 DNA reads TGTGCCAGCAGCCCAGGACTAGCCTGGGCAGATACGCAGTATTTT. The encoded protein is CASSPGLAWADTQYF.

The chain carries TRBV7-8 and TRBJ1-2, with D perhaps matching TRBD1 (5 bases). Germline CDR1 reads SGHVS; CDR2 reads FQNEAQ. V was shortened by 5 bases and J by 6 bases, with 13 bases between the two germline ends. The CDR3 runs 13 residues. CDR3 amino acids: CASSRNSGNGYTF. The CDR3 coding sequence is TGTGCCAGCAGCCGTAACTCAGGGAATGGCTACACCTTC.

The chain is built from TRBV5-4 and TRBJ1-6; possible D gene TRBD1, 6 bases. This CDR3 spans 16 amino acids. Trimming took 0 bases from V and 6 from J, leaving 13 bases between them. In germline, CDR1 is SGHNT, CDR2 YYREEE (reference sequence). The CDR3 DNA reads TGTGCCAGCAGCTTGGGCAGGGGCCAGGCTAATTCACCCCTCCACTTT. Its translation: CASSLGRGQANSPLHF.

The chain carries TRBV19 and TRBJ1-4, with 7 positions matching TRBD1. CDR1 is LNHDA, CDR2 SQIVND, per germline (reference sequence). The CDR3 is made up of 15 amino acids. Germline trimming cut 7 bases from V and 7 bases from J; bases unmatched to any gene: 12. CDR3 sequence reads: CASTITTGMGEKLFF. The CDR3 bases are TGTGCCAGTACCATAACGACAGGGATGGGTGAAAAACTGTTTTTT.

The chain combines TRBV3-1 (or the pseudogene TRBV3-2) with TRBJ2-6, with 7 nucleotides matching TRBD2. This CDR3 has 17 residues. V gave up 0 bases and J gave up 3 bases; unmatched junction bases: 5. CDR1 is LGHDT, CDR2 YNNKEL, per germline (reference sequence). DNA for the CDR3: TGTGCCAGCAGCCAAGATGGGGAGGGGTTTGGGGCCAACGTCCTGACTTTC. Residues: CASSQDGEGFGANVLTF.

This CDR3 reads CAWFPGGVNYGYTF. The CDR3 region has the DNA TGTGCCTGGTTCCCCGGAGGGGTTAACTATGGCTACACCTTC. The V and J genes are TRBV30 and TRBJ1-2, with D perhaps matching TRBD1 (5 bases). This CDR3 has 14 residues. Germline values: CDR1 GTSNPN, CDR2 SVGIG (reference sequence). Trimming removed 5 bases at V and 1 base at J, with 14 bases between.

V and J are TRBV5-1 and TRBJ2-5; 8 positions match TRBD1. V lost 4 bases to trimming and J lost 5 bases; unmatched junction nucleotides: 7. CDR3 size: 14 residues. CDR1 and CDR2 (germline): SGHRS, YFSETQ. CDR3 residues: CASSLYRGYETQYF. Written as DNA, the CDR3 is TGCGCCAGCAGCCTATACAGGGGGTACGAGACCCAGTACTTC.

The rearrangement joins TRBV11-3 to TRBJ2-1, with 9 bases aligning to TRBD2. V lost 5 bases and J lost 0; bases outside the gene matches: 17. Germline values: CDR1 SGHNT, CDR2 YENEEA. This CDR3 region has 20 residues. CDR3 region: CASSPKGGGSREGSYNEQFF. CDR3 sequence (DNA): TGTGCCAGCAGCCCCAAGGGGGGGGGCTCGCGGGAGGGCTCCTACAATGAGCAGTTCTTC.

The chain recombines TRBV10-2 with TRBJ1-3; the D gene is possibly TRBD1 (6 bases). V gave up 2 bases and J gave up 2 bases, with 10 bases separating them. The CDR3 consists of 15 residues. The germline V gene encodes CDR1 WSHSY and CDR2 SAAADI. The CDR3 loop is CASSETPGAGNTIYF. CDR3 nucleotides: TGCGCCAGCAGTGAGACCCCAGGGGCTGGAAACACCATATATTTT.

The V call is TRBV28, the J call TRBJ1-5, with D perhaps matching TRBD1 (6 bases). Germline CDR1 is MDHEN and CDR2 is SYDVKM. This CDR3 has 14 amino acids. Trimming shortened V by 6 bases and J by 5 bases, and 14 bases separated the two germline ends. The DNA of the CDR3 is TGTGCCAGCAGAACAGGGTCCTGGGATCAGCCCCAGCATTTT. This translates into CASRTGSWDQPQHF.